The 23 T cell receptor beta chains below were found in one sample sequenced in a study of cytomegalovirus exposure and HLA in healthy donors. Some clones are missing from TCRdb's copy, which holds only in-frame ones; the method was immunoSEQ multiplex PCR. The sample shows about 140,000 clones, 84% of them seen only once. Sequenced: PBMCs. These receptors were taken from a woman aged 25 to 45 in good health and CMV-seronegative.

The CDR3 spells CASSSTDLSYEQYF. Here the CDR3 DNA reads TGTGCCAGCAGCTCGACAGACCTTTCCTACGAGCAGTACTTC. The V call is TRBV5-4, the J call TRBJ2-7; weak D call: TRBD1 (5 bases). The CDR3 extends over 14 amino acids. Germline V gene lookup returns CDR1 SGHNT and CDR2 YYREEE (reference sequence). The V and J ends lost 3 bases and 1 base respectively, with 11 bases between them.

The chain's CDR3 is CASSPQGAQPQHF. The CDR3 DNA reads as TGTGCCAGCAGTCCACAGGGTGCTCAGCCCCAGCATTTT. The chain combines TRBV6-6 with TRBJ1-5, with a tentative D call TRBD1 (6 bases). The CDR3 has 13 residues. Per the germline V gene, CDR1 is MNHNY and CDR2 is SVGAGI (reference sequence). Trimming took off 5 bases at V and 6 bases at J, with 11 bases between the two ends.

The rearrangement joins TRBV28 to TRBJ2-5, with D maybe TRBD1 (6 bases). The CDR3 length is 15 residues. The V gene lost 4 bases and the J gene lost 4 bases, with 16 bases spanning the gap. Per the germline V gene, CDR1 is MDHEN and CDR2 is SYDVKM. The CDR3: CASSSPGRGLETQYF. CDR3 nucleotide sequence: TGTGCCAGCAGTTCACCGGGCAGGGGCCTAGAGACCCAGTACTTC.

The rearrangement uses TRBV21-1 and TRBJ2-7; TRBD1 is taken as the D call from the table, unchecked against the DNA. TRBV21-1 is reported as a pseudogene. This CDR3 comprises 17 residues. CDR3 nucleotide sequence: TGTGCCAGCAGCAAAGGGCGTTCAGGGACAAGCGCCTACGAGCAGTACTTC. Residues: CASSKGRSGTSAYEQYF.

The chain recombines TRBV19 with TRBJ2-1; 8 nucleotides line up with TRBD2. The V and J ends lost 6 bases and 10 bases, in that order; junction bases with no gene match: 5. Germline V gives CDR1 LNHDA, CDR2 SQIVND (reference sequence). The CDR3 totals 12 residues. The CDR3 protein is CASSPGGNEQFF. In nucleotides, the CDR3 is TGTGCCAGTAGCCCGGGGGGGAACGAGCAGTTCTTC.

V is TRBV11-2 and J is TRBJ2-1, with D possibly TRBD2 on 6 matching bases. Germline values: CDR1 SGHAT, CDR2 FQNNGV. V was shortened by 1 base and J by 1 base, with 11 bases between the two germline ends. The CDR3 covers 16 residues. For the CDR3, the DNA is TGTGCCAGCAGCTTAGTGGCGGGGAAATCCTACAATGAGCAGTTCTTC. This sequence encodes CASSLVAGKSYNEQFF.

The chain combines TRBV5-1 with TRBJ2-3; 9 bases fit TRBD1. CDR1 is SGHRS, CDR2 YFSETQ, per germline. The CDR3 runs to 14 residues. The junction had 2 bases not matched to a gene; V was cut back by 2 bases and J by 4 bases. The CDR3 coding sequence is TGCGCCAGCAGCTTACAGGGGGCGGCAGATACGCAGTATTTT. Translating it yields CASSLQGAADTQYF.

The chain has TRBV5-4 and TRBJ2-3; possible D gene TRBD1, 5 bases. V dropped 3 bases and J dropped 0 bases, with 11 bases sitting between them. This CDR3 has 15 amino acids. The germline V gene has CDR1 SGHNT and CDR2 YYREEE (reference sequence). The CDR3 spells CASSSGRVSTDTQYF. The CDR3 DNA reads as TGTGCCAGCAGCTCCGGCAGGGTAAGCACAGATACGCAGTATTTT.

The chain combines TRBV5-1 with TRBJ1-3; possibly TRBD1 for D (5 bases). The germline V gene encodes CDR1 SGHRS and CDR2 YFSETQ. CDR3 size: 15 residues. With 3 bases removed from V and 0 bases from J, the gap between germline ends came to 10 bases. The CDR3 loop reads CASSSTAYSGNTIYF. Written as DNA, the CDR3 is TGCGCCAGCAGCTCGACAGCCTACTCTGGAAACACCATATATTTT.

This chain joins TRBV23-1 and TRBJ1-5; TRBD1 might be the D (5 bases). TRBV23-1 carries the ORF label, with uncertain function. This CDR3 spans 14 amino acids. Trimming cost V 7 bases and J 5 bases, with 15 bases left between them. DNA for the CDR3: TGCGCCAGCACCGGACAATTTGGCGATCAGCCCCAGCATTTT. It specifies CASTGQFGDQPQHF.

The genes are TRBV2 and TRBJ2-5; 7 bases agree with TRBD1. V lost 7 bases and J lost 4; bases outside the gene matches: 6. There are 13 residues in the CDR3. In germline, CDR1 is SNHLY, CDR2 FYNNEI. CDR3 in DNA: TGTGCCAGCACCGCGACAGGGCGAGAGACCCAGTACTTC. Its translation: CASTATGRETQYF.

The genes are TRBV6-5 and TRBJ1-1; 10 nucleotides align to TRBD1. This CDR3 is built from 15 residues. V lost 6 bases, J lost 6 bases, and 10 bases stayed unmatched. Germline CDR1 is MNHEY and CDR2 is SVGAGI. The CDR3 sequence: CASSYLTGTGAEAFF. Written as DNA, the CDR3 is TGTGCCAGCAGCTATCTAACCGGGACAGGGGCTGAAGCTTTCTTT.

This chain links TRBV6-5 with TRBJ1-1, with no clear D. Germline CDR1 reads MNHEY; CDR2 reads SVGAGI. Between the trimmed V and J ends, which lost 7 bases and 6 bases, there was a span of 18 bases. This CDR3 contains 14 residues. CDR3: CASTTPGSSAEAFF. The CDR3, as DNA: TGTGCCAGCACCACCCCGGGGTCATCGGCTGAAGCTTTCTTT.

This clone appeared a single time. The V and J genes are TRBV6-5 and TRBJ2-2, with D unresolved. Trimming took 7 bases from V and 5 from J, leaving 11 bases between them. This CDR3 is 13 amino acids long. Germline V CDR1 and CDR2: MNHEY, SVGAGI. DNA for the CDR3: TGTGCCAGCACCCGAACAGAAACCGGGGAGCTGTTTTTT. It specifies CASTRTETGELFF.

This chain connects TRBV7-2 to TRBJ1-2; a possible D gene is TRBD1 (5 bases). Germline CDR1 is SGHTA and CDR2 is FQGNSA. This CDR3 has 16 residues. V dropped 1 base and J dropped 4 bases, with 16 bases sitting between them. In DNA, the CDR3 is TGTGCCAGCAGCTTAGTGGTGGGGCAACGACCCTATGGCTACACCTTC. Protein product: CASSLVVGQRPYGYTF.

The rearrangement uses TRBV2 and TRBJ2-1; 10 bases agree with TRBD2. Germline values: CDR1 SNHLY, CDR2 FYNNEI. The CDR3 loop spans 14 amino acids. With V trimmed by 11 bases and J by 10 bases, 14 bases remained unmatched. The chain's CDR3 is CAGKGSGGAAEQFF. CDR3 bases: TGTGCCGGCAAGGGCAGCGGGGGGGCCGCGGAGCAGTTCTTC.

In its sample, this clone was seen a few times. This chain uses TRBV7-3 with TRBJ2-3; D gene ambiguous. In germline, CDR1 is SGHTA, CDR2 FQGTGA. The CDR3 runs 14 residues. Trimming removed 2 bases from V and 0 bases from J, with 6 bases in between. The CDR3: CASSLAYSTDTQYF. Here the CDR3 DNA reads TGTGCCAGCAGCTTAGCCTATAGCACAGATACGCAGTATTTT.

In its sample, this clone was seen once. This chain uses TRBV18 with TRBJ1-6; no reliable D call. CDR3 size: 14 residues. The germline V and J ends were trimmed by 1 base and 6 bases, with 7 bases remaining between them. CDR1 and CDR2 (germline): KGHSH, LQKENI. This chain's CDR3 is CASSPQTGNSPLHF. The CDR3 bases are TGTGCCAGCTCACCACAGACGGGTAATTCACCCCTCCACTTT.

The chain uses TRBV4-3 and TRBJ1-5, with D hard to call. The CDR3 sequence is 16 residues long. Between the trimmed V and J ends, which lost 5 bases and 6 bases, there was a span of 20 bases. The germline gives CDR1 LGHNA, CDR2 YSLEER. CDR3 sequence: CASSAEISERFQPQHF. CDR3 nucleotides: TGCGCCAGCAGCGCGGAAATTTCGGAGAGATTTCAGCCCCAGCATTTT.

The chain couples TRBV28 to TRBJ1-4; 9 bases are shared with TRBD1. Trimming removed 8 bases from V and 11 bases from J; junction bases left unmatched: 15. CDR1 is MDHEN and CDR2 is SYDVKM in the germline V gene. There are 15 residues in the CDR3. CDR3 coding DNA: TGTGCCAGCGATAAATCGACAGGGGGAAATCAGAAACTGTTTTTT. This codes for CASDKSTGGNQKLFF.

The rearrangement uses TRBV6-5 and TRBJ2-7, with D possibly being TRBD1 (5 bases). The length of the CDR3 is 14 residues. Germline-derived CDR1 and CDR2 are MNHEY and SVGAGI. Trimming took off 2 bases at V and 6 bases at J, with 14 bases between the two ends. The CDR3 DNA follows: TGTGCCAGCAGTTACGTAGGGGAAGGTGCCGAGCAGTACTTC. Its translation: CASSYVGEGAEQYF.

This clone was counted only a few times. The rearrangement joins TRBV5-1 to TRBJ1-6, with unresolved D. The V end lost 0 bases, the J end lost 1 base, and 5 bases lay between the germline ends. Germline loops: CDR1 SGHRS, CDR2 YFSETQ. The CDR3 sequence is 15 residues long. CDR3 DNA: TGCGCCAGCAGCTTGGGAGGGTCCTATAATTCACCCCTCCACTTT. The encoded protein is CASSLGGSYNSPLHF.

The J gene is TRBJ1-1, the V gene TRBV6-1; TRBD1 is a possible D gene (5 bases). CDR1 MNHNS and CDR2 SASEGT come from the germline V gene. The CDR3 totals 15 residues. With 3 bases removed from V and 1 base from J, the gap between germline ends came to 12 bases. The CDR3 coding sequence is TGTGCCAGCAGTGACTTTCGGACAAGGAACACTGAAGCTTTCTTT. This codes for CASSDFRTRNTEAFF.